One and the same sample provided the 11 T cell receptor beta chains below, sequenced in a study of T cell repertoires in cytomegalovirus infection. Using its own MiXCR run on the reads, TCRdb lists one record per CDR3 protein. The table records more than 85,000 distinct CDR3 sequences, approximately 15% of them present only once. The specimen was PBMCs. These TCRs come from a human donor in good health (CMV status not recorded). Some clones in this sample may be carry-over from other donors' samples.

This clonotype was recorded at least ten times. The chain is built from TRBV11-2 and TRBJ1-1; D is perhaps TRBD1 (5 bases). The CDR3 is 13 amino acids. V was clipped by 2 bases and J by 11 bases, with 15 bases between them. Germline V CDR1 and CDR2: SGHAT, FQNNGV. The chain's CDR3 is CASSLSRGQGAFF. The CDR3 DNA is TGTGCCAGCAGCTTAAGCCGGGGCCAAGGGGCTTTCTTT.

Note on this clonotype: This may be a read error: a much more frequent sequence differs by one nucleotide. The V call is TRBV7-2, the J call TRBJ1-6; D not resolved. CDR1 is SGHTA and CDR2 is FQGNSA in the germline V gene. Between the trimmed V and J ends, which lost 0 bases and 6 bases, there was a span of 0 bases. The CDR3 runs to 12 residues. This CDR3 reads CTSSLANSPLHF. In DNA form, the CDR3 reads TGTACCAGCAGCTTAGCTAATTCACCCCTCCACTTT. Variable domain in full (rest from reference TRBV7-2 and TRBJ1-6): GAGVSQSPSNKVTEKGKDVELRCDPISGHTALYWYRQSLGQGLEFLIYFQGNSAPDKSGLPSDRFSAERTGGSVSTLTIQRTQQEDSAVYLCTSSLANSPLHFGNGTRLTVT.

This clonotype was counted ten times or more. This chain's CDR3 is CASSPDTSSPDTQYF. The CDR3 region has the DNA TGTGCCAGCAGCCCGGACACCTCTAGCCCAGATACGCAGTATTTT. V and J are TRBV7-8 and TRBJ2-3; either TRBD1 or TRBD2 may supply D (5 bases each). Germline loops: CDR1 SGHVS, CDR2 FQNEAQ. The V end was cut by 5 bases, the J end by 4 bases, with 16 bases between. This CDR3 has 15 residues.

The table lists this clonotype with many counts. The chain has TRBV7-2 and TRBJ1-2, with D tentatively TRBD1 (6 bases). The V end lost 5 bases, the J end lost 8 bases, and 21 bases lay between the germline ends. The length of the CDR3 is 15 residues. Germline CDR1 reads SGHTA; CDR2 reads FQGNSA. In DNA, the CDR3 is TGTGCCAGCAGCCGGGGTAGGGGGAGGTCGTCGGGCTACACCTTC. Translation: CASSRGRGRSSGYTF. The entire variable domain, with the rest obtained from reference TRBV7-2 and TRBJ1-2, is as follows: GAGVSQSPSNKVTEKGKDVELRCDPISGHTALYWYRQSLGQGLEFLIYFQGNSAPDKSGLPSDRFSAERTGGSVSTLTIQRTQQEDSAVYLCASSRGRGRSSGYTFGSGTRLTVV.

In this sample, this clonotype turned up a few times. The CDR3 nucleotides read TGTGCCAGCAGATGGACAGGGTCAGCTAATGAAAAACTGTTTTTT. Its protein product is CASRWTGSANEKLFF. This sequence joins TRBV12-3 or TRBV12-4 and TRBJ1-4; TRBD1 aligns across 8 bases. V trimming: 6 bases; J trimming: 3 bases; junction bases outside the gene matches: 6. The CDR3 totals 15 residues.

The rearrangement joins TRBV15 to TRBJ2-7; D may be TRBD1 (6 bases). CDR1 is LNHNV and CDR2 is YYDKDF in the germline V gene (reference sequence). CDR3 length: 15 amino acids. Deletions cut 0 bases from V and 5 bases from J, with 14 bases between. This CDR3 reads CATSRDGGAGHEQYF. The CDR3 DNA follows: TGTGCCACCAGCAGAGATGGGGGCGCGGGCCACGAGCAGTACTTC.

This clonotype was observed at least ten times. The chain joins TRBV12-3 or TRBV12-4 to TRBJ2-2; D might be TRBD1 (6 bases). The CDR3 sequence is 15 residues long. V was shortened by 4 bases and J by 1 base, with 10 bases between the two germline ends. Here the CDR3 DNA reads TGTGCCAGCAGTTACAGGGATAGGAACACCGGGGAGCTGTTTTTT. Translating it yields CASSYRDRNTGELFF.

This clonotype has a handful of counts. The rearrangement uses TRBV20-1 and TRBJ2-7, with 13 bases matching TRBD2. Germline loops: CDR1 DFQATT, CDR2 SNEGSKA (reference sequence). The CDR3 has 17 residues. Trimming took 3 bases from V and 0 from J; bases not matched to a gene: 8. The CDR3 coding sequence is TGCAGTGCTAGGGGACTAGCGGGGAGGCCGAGCTCCTACGAGCAGTACTTC. Protein sequence: CSARGLAGRPSSYEQYF.

This clonotype was detected a few times. The rearrangement uses TRBV6-2 or TRBV6-3 and TRBJ1-1; D not certain. Per germline, CDR1 MNHEY and CDR2 SVGEGT. The CDR3 has 13 amino acids. V was shortened by 2 bases and J by 2 bases, with 6 bases between the two germline ends. CDR3 nucleotide sequence: TGTGCCAGCAGTTACGCGGAAAACACTGAAGCTTTCTTT. This sequence encodes CASSYAENTEAFF.

In the case of this clonotype: A much larger clone is a single base away; this may be a read error. The gene calls are TRBV27 and TRBJ2-1, with D possibly TRBD2 on 6 matching bases. CDR3 length: 16 residues. V lost 5 bases, J lost 5 bases, and 19 bases lay in between. Germline V lookup: CDR1 MNHEY, CDR2 SMNVEV (reference sequence). CDR3 amino acids: CASSPKGLPFNNEQFF. CDR3 nucleotides: TGTGCCAGCAGTCCTAAGGGACTTCCGTTTAACAATGAGCAGTTCTTC.

This clonotype came up a few times. The gene calls are TRBV6-5 and TRBJ1-2; D may be TRBD1 (5 bases). V lost 6 bases and J 8 bases, leaving 13 bases between the germline ends. The CDR3 consists of 12 residues. Germline V gives CDR1 MNHEY, CDR2 SVGAGI. CDR3 amino acids: CASSGTAQGYTF. DNA for the CDR3: TGTGCCAGCAGCGGGACGGCCCAGGGCTACACCTTC.